This T cell receptor (beta chain) was documented in a study of shared clonotypes between healthy human individuals. Points from the study as a whole: Sampling covered blood only; tissue repertoires likely differ.

Measured with immunoSEQ multiplex PCR; TCRdb has only the in-frame clones, and not every one. Of 150,000 to 200,000 clones listed, 60% to 75% were seen once; the top ten hold about 10%. At least ten counts were recorded for this clone. Antigen: not known. Splitting of CD4+ cells produced CD45RA+ naive and CD45RA-negative memory subsets. This CDR3 has 11 residues. Germline loops: CDR1 DFQATT, CDR2 SNEGSKA (reference sequence). The germline V and J ends were trimmed by 1 base and 8 bases, with 8 bases remaining between them. V usage is TRBV20-1 and J usage is TRBJ1-2; D ambiguous. The specimen was memory CD4+ T cells sorted from blood. Subset of the sample: CD45RA-negative fraction. This TCR was recovered from a man aged 30 to 45 in good health. CDR3 loop: CSARAVIGYTF. The CDR3 DNA reads TGCAGTGCTAGAGCGGTAATCGGCTACACCTTC.